The 25 T cell receptor beta chains reported below all come from one sample, sequenced in a study of low-dose radiotherapy and immunotherapy resistance in tumors. TRAV- and TRBV-specific primers primed first-strand cDNA, covering alpha and beta chains. TCRs were amplified for around 20 PCR cycles with a constant-region primer and V-primer adapter. MiXCR, applied by TCRdb to the reads, yields one record per CDR3 protein. The sample has about 89,000 distinct CDR3 sequences, 9.4% seen once. The time point is: before trial treatment. Sample: PBMCs, taken before treatment. Source of these receptors: a male donor with prostate cancer.

This clonotype was recorded at least ten times. The chain joins TRBV7-2 to TRBJ2-1; weak D call: TRBD1 (6 bases). V was trimmed by 1 base and J by 8 bases, leaving 9 bases between them. Germline CDR1 SGHTA, CDR2 FQGNSA. CDR3 length: 13 residues. CDR3 nucleotide sequence: TGTGCCAGCAGCTTAGACAGGGACCATGAGCAGTTCTTC. It codes for CASSLDRDHEQFF. Full variable domain (remainder filled in from reference TRBV7-2 and TRBJ2-1): GAGVSQSPSNKVTEKGKDVELRCDPISGHTALYWYRQSLGQGLEFLIYFQGNSAPDKSGLPSDRFSAERTGGSVSTLTIQRTQQEDSAVYLCASSLDRDHEQFFGPGTRLTVL.

This clonotype was recorded at least ten times. The chain carries TRBV7-2 and TRBJ2-7, with D hard to call. Germline loops: CDR1 SGHTA, CDR2 FQGNSA. The CDR3 is 14 amino acids. Trimming stripped 0 bases from V and 0 bases from J, with 6 bases between. The DNA of the CDR3 is TGTGCCAGCAGCTTAGCCGACGGCTCCTACGAGCAGTACTTC. This sequence encodes CASSLADGSYEQYF. The full variable domain, its missing parts supplied by reference TRBV7-2 and TRBJ2-7, is GAGVSQSPSNKVTEKGKDVELRCDPISGHTALYWYRQSLGQGLEFLIYFQGNSAPDKSGLPSDRFSAERTGGSVSTLTIQRTQQEDSAVYLCASSLADGSYEQYFGPGTRLTVT.

In the case of this clonotype: It differs at one base from a far larger clone, so likely a read error. V gene TRBV10-3 combines with J gene TRBJ2-5, with a possible D match to TRBD2 (6 bases). There are 14 residues in the CDR3. Germline assignment: CDR1 ENHRY and CDR2 SYGVKD. Trimming stripped 5 bases from V and 5 bases from J, with 15 bases between. The CDR3 sequence: CAISLGGGRETQYF. CDR3 coding DNA: TGTGCCATCAGTCTGGGGGGAGGCCGGGAGACCCAGTACTTC.

This clonotype was detected many times. The V gene is TRBV3-1, the J gene TRBJ2-3; 12 bases match TRBD2. The germline CDR1 and CDR2 sequences are LGHDT and YNNKEL (reference sequence). J lost 4 bases, V lost 1 base, and 3 bases had no gene match. CDR3 length: 16 residues. Here the CDR3 DNA reads TGTGCCAGCAGCCAAGCGACTAGCGGGAGTTCAGATACGCAGTATTTT. Residues: CASSQATSGSSDTQYF.

This clonotype was counted at least ten times. J is TRBJ2-2 and V is TRBV30; TRBD1 might be the D (5 bases). Trimming left V 1 base short and J 7 bases short, with 7 bases between. There are 12 residues in the CDR3. Germline CDR1 reads GTSNPN; CDR2 reads SVGIG (reference sequence). The CDR3 sequence: CAWSGTGGELFF. The CDR3 nucleotides read TGTGCCTGGAGTGGTACAGGCGGGGAGCTGTTTTTT.

In its sample, this clonotype was seen many times. This chain links TRBV7-2 with TRBJ2-1; D possibly corresponds to TRBD2 (6 bases). Deletions cut 5 bases from V and 10 bases from J, with 15 bases between. The CDR3 loop spans 13 amino acids. The germline CDR1 and CDR2 sequences are SGHTA and FQGNSA. The CDR3 region has the DNA TGTGCCAGCAGCACCCGACTAGGCTGGGAGCAGTTCTTC. Translation gives CASSTRLGWEQFF.

The chain uses TRBV2 and TRBJ2-1, with 7 bases identical to TRBD2. This CDR3 comprises 12 residues. Germline V lookup: CDR1 SNHLY, CDR2 FYNNEI. Losses at the gene ends were 11 bases for V and 5 bases for J; bases not matched to a gene: 6. CDR3 nucleotide sequence: TGTGCCGGATGGACTAGAGACAATGAGCAGTTCTTC. Translating it yields CAGWTRDNEQFF.

The table lists this clonotype with a few counts. This chain links TRBV7-2 with TRBJ2-4; the D gene is possibly TRBD2 (5 bases). Trimming cost V 5 bases and J 15 bases, with 17 bases left between them. The CDR3 extends over 12 amino acids. Germline-derived CDR1 and CDR2 are SGHTA and FQGNSA. CDR3 sequence reads: CASSAVGSLLYF. Written as DNA, the CDR3 is TGTGCCAGCAGCGCAGTGGGGAGTCTCCTGTACTTC. Together with reference TRBV7-2 and TRBJ2-4, the CDR3 gives the full variable domain: GAGVSQSPSNKVTEKGKDVELRCDPISGHTALYWYRQSLGQGLEFLIYFQGNSAPDKSGLPSDRFSAERTGGSVSTLTIQRTQQEDSAVYLCASSAVGSLLYFGAGTRLSVL.

This clonotype came up many times. This chain joins TRBV5-1 and TRBJ2-2; 8 positions agree with TRBD2. The CDR3 covers 14 residues. V dropped 5 bases and J dropped 3; count of bases not matched to a gene: 3. Germline values: CDR1 SGHRS, CDR2 YFSETQ. The CDR3 loop reads CASRQAGDTGELFF. The CDR3 region has the DNA TGCGCCAGCAGGCAAGCGGGAGACACCGGGGAGCTGTTTTTT.

This clonotype appeared a single time. This likely traces to a read error, being one base from a far larger clone. The chain carries TRBV9 and TRBJ2-7; D may be TRBD2 (5 bases). CDR1 SGDLS and CDR2 YYNGEE come from the germline V gene. Trimming took 2 bases from V and 7 from J, leaving 13 bases between them. The CDR3 has 13 residues. The CDR3 nucleotides are TGTGCCAGCAGCGTTCCGGGGTCGGGGGAGCAGTACTTC. Amino acids: CASSVPGSGEQYF.

This clonotype was seen many times. This chain connects TRBV7-2 to TRBJ2-3; 9 positions match TRBD2. The V gene end was trimmed by 5 bases and the J gene end by 3 bases; junction bases not matched to a gene: 6. Germline CDR1 is SGHTA and CDR2 is FQGNSA. The CDR3 extends over 15 amino acids. The CDR3 DNA reads as TGTGCCAGCAGCCTTCCGGGACTAGCAACAGATACGCAGTATTTT. It yields the protein CASSLPGLATDTQYF.

This clonotype appeared many times. The chain is built from TRBV12-3 or TRBV12-4 and TRBJ2-2; the match to TRBD2 covers 8 bases. The CDR3 is 15 residues long. V shed 4 bases, J shed 3 bases, and the junction held 4 bases outside the gene matches. The CDR3 reads CASSSSGSDTGELFF. CDR3 in DNA: TGTGCCAGCAGTTCGAGCGGGAGCGACACCGGGGAGCTGTTTTTT.

This clonotype occurred many times. This chain links TRBV7-2 with TRBJ2-1; D possibly corresponds to TRBD1 (6 bases). Trimming removed 1 base at V and 7 bases at J, with 17 bases between. Germline CDR1 SGHTA, CDR2 FQGNSA. The CDR3 consists of 16 residues. CDR3 bases: TGTGCCAGCAGCTTAGGTGGGGGCCCCGGCCTAAATGAGCAGTTCTTC. It codes for CASSLGGGPGLNEQFF.

This clonotype was seen ten or more times. The chain links TRBV4-3 to TRBJ1-2; D gene unclear. Trimming left V 2 bases short and J 3 bases short, with 7 bases between. From germline, CDR1 is LGHNA and CDR2 YSLEER. The CDR3 covers 13 residues. The CDR3 sequence is CASSQQKDYGYTF. In DNA form, the CDR3 reads TGCGCCAGCAGCCAACAGAAGGACTATGGCTACACCTTC.

The sample holds many counts of this clonotype. The V gene is TRBV18, the J gene TRBJ2-2; TRBD2 is a possible D gene (5 bases). The CDR3 is made up of 16 amino acids. CDR1 and CDR2 (germline): KGHSH, LQKENI. V lost 2 bases and J lost 5, with 15 bases in between. The CDR3 is CASSPKGGPRTGELFF. CDR3 sequence (DNA): TGTGCCAGCTCACCAAAGGGCGGGCCGAGGACCGGGGAGCTGTTTTTT.

DNA for the CDR3: TGTGCCAGCAACGGGGCGATTCGTTTATTGGACGGGGAGCTGTTTTTT. Its translation: CASNGAIRLLDGELFF. The chain uses TRBV28 and TRBJ2-2; D is possibly TRBD1 or TRBD2 (5 bases each). V lost 7 bases and J 7 bases, leaving 22 bases between the germline ends. This CDR3 spans 16 amino acids. The germline V gene encodes CDR1 MDHEN and CDR2 SYDVKM. Supplemented by reference TRBV28 and TRBJ2-2, the full variable domain reads DVKVTQSSRYLVKRTGEKVFLECVQDMDHENMFWYRQDPGLGLRLIYFSYDVKMKEKGDIPEGYSVSREKKERFSLILESASTNQTSMYLCASNGAIRLLDGELFFGEGSRLTVL.

There are many counts of this clonotype. V gene TRBV11-2 combines with J gene TRBJ2-2; D possibly uses TRBD1 or TRBD2 (5 bases each). This CDR3 spans 17 amino acids. V lost 2 bases and J lost 6, with 19 bases in between. The germline V gene has CDR1 SGHAT and CDR2 FQNNGV. CDR3 sequence (DNA): TGTGCCAGCAGCTTACGACCGGGGCAGGGCTATTCCGGGGAGCTGTTTTTT. This codes for CASSLRPGQGYSGELFF. The full variable domain, in which reference TRBV11-2 and TRBJ2-2 provide the parts outside the CDR3, is EAGVAQSPRYKIIEKRQSVAFWCNPISGHATLYWYQQILGQGPKLLIQFQNNGVVDDSQLPKDRFSAERLKGVDSTLKIQPAKLEDSAVYLCASSLRPGQGYSGELFFGEGSRLTVL.

This clonotype was counted at least ten times. V and J are TRBV3-1 and TRBJ1-1; D gene ambiguous. The CDR3 runs 15 residues. Between the trimmed V and J ends, which lost 1 base and 6 bases, there was a span of 15 bases. CDR1 and CDR2 (germline): LGHDT, YNNKEL (reference sequence). Written as DNA, the CDR3 is TGTGCCAGCAGCCAAGTACTTGGGATATCGGCTGAAGCTTTCTTT. It translates to CASSQVLGISAEAFF. Full variable domain (remainder filled in from reference TRBV3-1 and TRBJ1-1): DTAVSQTPKYLVTQMGNDKSIKCEQNLGHDTMYWYKQDSKKFLKIMFSYNNKELIINETVPNRFSPKSPDKAHLNLHINSLELGDSAVYFCASSQVLGISAEAFFGQGTRLTVV.

This clonotype was seen repeatedly, ten times or more. The chain uses TRBV19 and TRBJ2-1; 9 bases align to TRBD1. Germline-derived CDR1 and CDR2 are LNHDA and SQIVND (reference sequence). The CDR3 extends over 14 amino acids. Trimming took 5 bases from V and 7 from J; bases not matched to a gene: 6. The CDR3 DNA sequence: TGTGCCAGTAGTGAAACAGGGGGCGGGAATGAGCAGTTCTTC. Its protein is CASSETGGGNEQFF. Looking up the rest from reference TRBV19 and TRBJ2-1 gives the full variable domain: DGGITQSPKYLFRKEGQNVTLSCEQNLNHDAMYWYRQDPGQGLRLIYYSQIVNDFQKGDIAEGYSVSREKKESFPLTVTSAQKNPTAFYLCASSETGGGNEQFFGPGTRLTVL.

This clonotype showed up many times. The chain uses TRBV3-1 and TRBJ1-5; a possible D gene is TRBD1 (6 bases). Germline lookup yields CDR1 LGHDT and CDR2 YNNKEL (reference sequence). There are 15 residues in the CDR3. V lost 2 bases to trimming and J lost 0 bases, with 8 bases between them. CDR3 nucleotide sequence: TGTGCCAGCAGCCAAACAGGGTCTAGCAATCAGCCCCAGCATTTT. Its protein product is CASSQTGSSNQPQHF.

This clonotype showed up many times. J is TRBJ2-3 and V is TRBV30; 9 bases map to TRBD2. The CDR3 contains 15 residues. The germline CDR1 and CDR2 sequences are GTSNPN and SVGIG (reference sequence). J gave up 4 bases and V 2 bases, and 7 bases lay outside the gene matches. The CDR3 DNA reads TGTGCCTGGAGTCAAGTAGCGGGAGTGGCAGATACGCAGTATTTT. Its protein is CAWSQVAGVADTQYF.

This clonotype was seen at least ten times. This sequence joins TRBV2 and TRBJ2-1, with 10 bases that match TRBD2. V dropped 6 bases and J dropped 3; count of bases not matched to a gene: 5. This CDR3 contains 15 residues. CDR1 is SNHLY and CDR2 is FYNNEI in the germline V gene. CDR3 coding DNA: TGTGCCAGCAGGGTAGGACTAGCGGACTACAATGAGCAGTTCTTC. Residues: CASRVGLADYNEQFF.

Many counts were recorded for this clonotype. This rearrangement joins TRBV5-1 to TRBJ1-2; D is ambiguous. Germline values: CDR1 SGHRS, CDR2 YFSETQ. Trimming removed 0 bases from V and 0 bases from J, with 9 bases in between. CDR3 length: 15 amino acids. CDR3 amino acids: CASSLVQRSNYGYTF. The DNA for the CDR3 is TGCGCCAGCAGCTTGGTTCAGCGTTCTAACTATGGCTACACCTTC.

This clonotype was seen more than once but under ten times. This sequence joins TRBV5-4 and TRBJ2-2, with D possibly TRBD2 on 6 matching bases. Germline CDR1 reads SGHNT; CDR2 reads YYREEE (reference sequence). Trimming cost V 2 bases and J 1 base, with 9 bases left between them. The CDR3 is 15 residues long. In nucleotides, the CDR3 is TGTGCCAGCAGCTTTGGCGGGAAGAACACCGGGGAGCTGTTTTTT. Protein: CASSFGGKNTGELFF. Drawing the rest from reference TRBV5-4 and TRBJ2-2, the complete variable domain is ETGVTQSPTHLIKTRGQQVTLRCSSQSGHNTVSWYQQALGQGPQFIFQYYREEENGRGNFPPRFSGLQFPNYSSELNVNALELDDSALYLCASSFGGKNTGELFFGEGSRLTVL.

V is TRBV2 and J is TRBJ2-3, with a possible D match to TRBD1 (6 bases). In germline, CDR1 is SNHLY, CDR2 FYNNEI. The CDR3 sequence is 15 residues long. V lost 6 bases to trimming and J lost 5 bases, with 18 bases between them. CDR3 nucleotides: TGTGCCAGCAGCCGACTCACAGGGTTGGGAGATACGCAGTATTTT. Its protein is CASSRLTGLGDTQYF.